The T cell receptor (beta chain) under discussion was sequenced for a study of PD-L1 blockade in urothelial cancer (dated by TCRdb to the late 2010s). Regarding the research as a whole: Every patient began therapy around 2014 and was given atezolizumab 1,200 mg intravenously every 3 weeks. About 85% of the roughly 29 patients were males with bladder-origin urothelial cancer, and about 60% of the 29 reported a prior smoking history. Patients had an ECOG performance status of 0 or 1 and had received between 0 and 3 prior chemotherapy regimens. Blood samples were analyzed 3 weeks after the start of treatment (second dose) and 6 weeks after the start of treatment. Blood samples gave a median of about 130,000 T cells and tens of thousands of unique TCRs, with a median clonality of approximately 0.08. An exploratory multi-omic analysis was conducted of the somatic, immune and clinical correlates of response to PD-L1 blockade with atezolizumab in urothelial cancer. Pretreatment tumor samples and matched peripheral blood, collected serially before and after atezolizumab treatment, underwent TCR sequencing. Durable clinical benefit was defined as a progression-free survival longer than 6 months, and TCR features were additionally tested against progression-free survival and overall survival. In the same patients who had TCR sequencing, pretreatment tumors also underwent whole exome sequencing and RNA sequencing. About 10 patients achieved durable clinical benefit and some 21 did not. Pretreatment blood TCR-seq was available for twenty-nine patients, at least one posttreatment blood collection was obtained for some 25 patients, and tumor TCR-seq was available for some 25 patients.

Trimming costs V 5 bases and J 5 bases, and their ends lie 10 bases apart. The CDR1 and CDR2 encoded by the germline V gene are MNHEY and SVGAGI. Reading from cysteine to phenylalanine, the CDR3 counts 13 amino acids. Of all the DNA, just the CDR3 is kept, 39 bases in frame from base 1. Results and caveats for the whole study, not just this receptor: Improved progression-free and overall survival was associated with having pretreatment peripheral blood TCR clonality below the median. Because of the small sample size (n ≈ 29) and the many exploratory analyses performed, the results are intended to be regarded as hypothesis-generating. Greater expansion of tumor-associated TCR clones in peripheral blood 3 weeks after the start of treatment was observed in patients with durable benefit (n of about 22, p = 0.022).

Note on this clone: Its antigen is currently not known. No much larger clone exists at a distance of one base, and base qualities are not known.

A total of 25 to 30 patients with locally advanced or metastatic urothelial carcinoma, treated at Memorial Sloan Kettering on a trial protocol, made up the cohort. Peripheral blood mononuclear cells were collected pretreatment and during treatment, with between 1 and 8 total time points obtained per patient. The Qiagen DNeasy Blood extraction kit was used to purify genomic DNA from total PBMCs and from tumor samples. PBMCs were collected pretreatment and during treatment, and were isolated and stored as previously described. Synthetic TCR analog templates were spiked into each PCR so that absolute template abundance could be estimated from read counts. The immunoSEQ assay was used to amplify TCRbeta CDR3 regions from genomic DNA with bias-controlled V and J gene primers. Sequencing of rearranged TCRbeta segments was performed at approximately 20X coverage. Processing in the source paper ran as follows. Sequencing errors were corrected by clustering and CDR3s were annotated against IMGT to assign V, D and J genes. Downstream analyses used only productive TCRbeta rearrangements, leaving out any out-of-frame or stop-codon sequences. Clonality was computed as one minus Shannon entropy normalized by the log of the number of unique productive sequences. Fisher's exact test with Benjamini-Hochberg correction, at a threshold of adjusted p below 0.01, was used to find clones that differed between time points or between blood and tumor. Here the immuneACCESS table is served through TCRdb, limited to in-frame sequences with V and J called. Missing clones are a known gap in these copies; in checked studies unresolved V genes cover under half, and the rest lacks a known reason. The V and J calls and clone size are taken from that table; D and trimming were inferred from the DNA. This sample gives 35,000 to 45,000 clones in total; more than 75% of them show up just once. Jointly, the top ten make up roughly 15% of the sample.

The sample was PBMCs, taken around atezolizumab (anti-PD-L1) treatment. Recombination connected TRBV6-5 to TRBJ1-5; the best D guess is TRBD1, with 6 bases matching. This TCR derives from a woman between 55 and 75 years old with urothelial cancer. In nucleotides, the sequence is TGTGCCAGCAGTACAGGGCTGCATCAGCCCCAGCATTTT. Its coded protein is CASSTGLHQPQHF.